This T cell receptor (beta chain) was captured in a study of blood T cells in healthy people across ages. Study results and limitations: More naive CD4+ cells and higher diversity were found in long-lived than in aged donors.

Worth noting for this clonotype: Its antigen is currently unknown.

A sample-barcoded 5' primer and a J-beta primer mix were used in a second PCR of roughly 6 to 12 cycles. The template-switch adaptor, which had 12 random nucleotides, put a tag on each cDNA molecule. TCRdb passed the 5' RACE reads through MiXCR, listing each CDR3 protein once. The data hold about 1,600,000 distinct CDR3 sequences, with 40% to 50% observed a single time. This CDR3 spans 13 amino acids. The germline CDR1 and CDR2 sequences are SGHRS and YFSETQ. Unmatched junction bases numbered 9, after V lost 3 bases and J lost 12 bases. The chain links TRBV5-1 to TRBJ2-1; TRBD2 matches at 7 bases. Sequenced: blood. The TCR was taken from a woman between 18 and 29 years old in good health. The CDR3 protein is CASSSRDYLGQFF. The CDR3 nucleotides read TGCGCCAGCAGCTCGAGGGACTACCTTGGGCAGTTCTTC.